Listed below are T cell receptor beta chains from one sample, sequenced in a study of shared clonotypes between healthy human individuals. Assay: immunoSEQ multiplex PCR; the TCRdb copy retains only in-frame clones and omits some. Of more than 2 million clones detected, around 93% appear once; the ten largest clones hold more than 1.5%. The sequenced material came from naive CD8+ T cells from PBMCs. The receptors derive from a man younger than 35 in good health. Some clones in this sample may be carry-over from other donors' samples. The CDR3 runs from the conserved cysteine through the conserved F or W. The order of the fields is D gene, J gene, V gene, clone size, CDR3 protein, CDR3 DNA. The D gene is left open where the match is weak. Only some rows state a clone size, as once, few, many or a class for expanded clones.

D gene: TRBD1; J gene: TRBJ1-1; V gene: TRBV9; clone size: few; CDR3 protein: CASSVGGRGQEAFF; CDR3 DNA: TGTGCCAGCAGCGTAGGAGGCAGGGGGCAAGAAGCTTTCTTT
D gene: TRBD1; J gene: TRBJ2-7; V gene: TRBV5-1; clone size: -; CDR3 protein: CASSPRGQGYEQYF; CDR3 DNA: TGCGCCAGCAGCCCCCGGGGACAGGGCTACGAGCAGTACTTC
D gene: TRBD2; J gene: TRBJ2-7; V gene: TRBV2; clone size: once; CDR3 protein: CASSEGSGGTYEQYF; CDR3 DNA: TGTGCCAGCAGTGAAGGTAGCGGGGGAACCTACGAGCAGTACTTC
D gene: TRBD1; J gene: TRBJ2-7; V gene: TRBV5-1; clone size: -; CDR3 protein: CASSFGTGSDEQYF; CDR3 DNA: TGCGCCAGCAGCTTCGGGACAGGGAGCGACGAGCAGTACTTC
D gene: -; J gene: TRBJ2-2; V gene: TRBV18; clone size: -; CDR3 protein: CASSETDYLGELFF; CDR3 DNA: TGTGCCAGCTCAGAGACGGATTACCTCGGGGAGCTGTTTTTT
D gene: -; J gene: TRBJ2-7; V gene: TRBV7-9; clone size: -; CDR3 protein: CASSSGHHPPYEQYF; CDR3 DNA: TGTGCCAGCAGCTCGGGACATCACCCCCCCTACGAGCAGTACTTC
D gene: TRBD2; J gene: TRBJ2-3; V gene: TRBV27; clone size: -; CDR3 protein: CASSFLDRTSGTDTQYF; CDR3 DNA: TGTGCCAGCAGTTTTCTCGATCGGACTAGCGGCACAGATACGCAGTATTTT
D gene: TRBD1; J gene: TRBJ1-5; V gene: TRBV30; clone size: once; CDR3 protein: CAWSVGTGINQPQHF; CDR3 DNA: TGTGCCTGGAGTGTAGGGACAGGGATCAATCAGCCCCAGCATTTT
D gene: -; J gene: TRBJ1-1; V gene: TRBV6-1; clone size: -; CDR3 protein: CASSEDRGSWGAEAFF; CDR3 DNA: TGTGCCAGCAGTGAAGATCGTGGCAGTTGGGGCGCTGAAGCTTTCTTT
D gene: TRBD1; J gene: TRBJ2-7; V gene: TRBV4-1; clone size: -; CDR3 protein: CASSQRDSPLGEQYF; CDR3 DNA: TGCGCCAGCAGCCAGAGGGACAGTCCCTTGGGCGAGCAGTACTTC
D gene: TRBD2; J gene: TRBJ2-7; V gene: TRBV28; clone size: -; CDR3 protein: CASSPSREGLYEQYF; CDR3 DNA: TGTGCCAGCAGTCCCTCGAGGGAGGGCCTTTACGAGCAGTACTTC
D gene: TRBD2; J gene: TRBJ2-7; V gene: TRBV30; clone size: -; CDR3 protein: CAWIWAGGSSYEQYF; CDR3 DNA: TGTGCCTGGATATGGGCGGGAGGGAGCTCCTACGAGCAGTACTTC
D gene: -; J gene: TRBJ2-3; V gene: TRBV7-9; clone size: -; CDR3 protein: CASRPGGGTDTQYF; CDR3 DNA: TGTGCCAGCAGGCCCGGCGGTGGGACAGATACGCAGTATTTT
D gene: -; J gene: TRBJ2-1; V gene: TRBV27; clone size: -; CDR3 protein: CASSLLWGLSYNEQFF; CDR3 DNA: TGTGCCAGCAGTTTATTATGGGGGCTTTCCTACAATGAGCAGTTCTTC
D gene: -; J gene: TRBJ2-3; V gene: TRBV5-4; clone size: -; CDR3 protein: CASSMTDTQYF; CDR3 DNA: TGTGCCAGCAGTATGACAGATACGCAGTATTTT
D gene: -; J gene: TRBJ2-2; V gene: TRBV9; clone size: -; CDR3 protein: CASSGPRADTGELFF; CDR3 DNA: TGTGCCAGCAGCGGTCCTAGGGCCGACACCGGGGAGCTGTTTTTT
D gene: -; J gene: TRBJ1-2; V gene: TRBV6-6; clone size: -; CDR3 protein: CASSYPGTSADGYTF; CDR3 DNA: TGTGCCAGCAGTTACCCTGGGACTTCGGCCGACGGCTACACCTTC
D gene: TRBD1; J gene: TRBJ1-1; V gene: TRBV7-8; clone size: few; CDR3 protein: CASSRQGRAFF; CDR3 DNA: TGTGCCAGCAGCCGACAGGGGAGAGCTTTCTTT
D gene: TRBD1; J gene: TRBJ2-7; V gene: TRBV28; clone size: -; CDR3 protein: CASSLFSGQGGEQYF; CDR3 DNA: TGTGCCAGCAGTTTATTTTCGGGACAGGGGGGAGAGCAGTACTTC
D gene: -; J gene: TRBJ2-7; V gene: TRBV27; clone size: -; CDR3 protein: CASSPSAGLAYEQYF; CDR3 DNA: TGTGCCAGCAGTCCGTCGGCCGGGTTGGCCTACGAGCAGTACTTC
D gene: -; J gene: TRBJ2-2; V gene: TRBV14; clone size: -; CDR3 protein: CASSQAGELFF; CDR3 DNA: TGTGCCAGCAGCCAAGCCGGGGAGCTGTTTTTT
D gene: TRBD2; J gene: TRBJ2-7; V gene: TRBV5-6; clone size: -; CDR3 protein: CASSRPGLGTEQYF; CDR3 DNA: TGTGCCAGCAGCCGGCCGGGACTAGGTACCGAGCAGTACTTC
D gene: TRBD1; J gene: TRBJ1-2; V gene: TRBV7-9; clone size: once; CDR3 protein: CASSGRTGANYGYTF; CDR3 DNA: TGTGCCAGCAGCGGGAGGACAGGCGCTAACTATGGCTACACCTTC
D gene: -; J gene: TRBJ1-2; V gene: TRBV2; clone size: -; CDR3 protein: CASSEHEGWAYGYTF; CDR3 DNA: TGTGCCAGCAGTGAACATGAGGGTTGGGCCTATGGCTACACCTTC
D gene: -; J gene: TRBJ1-4; V gene: TRBV9; clone size: -; CDR3 protein: CASSVQGTNEKLFF; CDR3 DNA: TGTGCCAGCAGCGTTCAAGGGACTAATGAAAAACTGTTTTTT
D gene: -; J gene: TRBJ1-1; V gene: TRBV19; clone size: -; CDR3 protein: CASSIVLGTEAFF; CDR3 DNA: TGTGCCAGTAGTATAGTGCTAGGGACTGAAGCTTTCTTT
D gene: -; J gene: TRBJ1-1; V gene: TRBV6-5; clone size: -; CDR3 protein: CASGSAGMNTEAFF; CDR3 DNA: TGTGCCAGCGGTTCAGCCGGGATGAACACTGAAGCTTTCTTT
D gene: TRBD2; J gene: TRBJ2-7; V gene: TRBV7-9; clone size: once; CDR3 protein: CASSLAPASGSKYEQYF; CDR3 DNA: TGTGCCAGCAGCTTAGCCCCGGCTAGCGGGAGTAAATACGAGCAGTACTTC
D gene: TRBD2; J gene: TRBJ2-7; V gene: TRBV11-2; clone size: -; CDR3 protein: CASSFLIGLAGYEQYF; CDR3 DNA: TGTGCCAGCAGCTTTCTCATCGGACTAGCGGGCTACGAGCAGTACTTC
D gene: -; J gene: TRBJ1-5; V gene: TRBV28; clone size: -; CDR3 protein: CASSPTGSNQPQHF; CDR3 DNA: TGTGCCAGCAGTCCTACAGGGAGCAATCAGCCCCAGCATTTT
D gene: TRBD2; J gene: TRBJ2-3; V gene: TRBV6-6; clone size: once; CDR3 protein: CASSFEGAGVADTQYF; CDR3 DNA: TGTGCCAGCAGTTTCGAGGGAGCGGGAGTTGCAGATACGCAGTATTTT
D gene: TRBD1; J gene: TRBJ2-2; V gene: TRBV2; clone size: -; CDR3 protein: CASGWTGANTGELFF; CDR3 DNA: TGTGCCAGCGGATGGACAGGTGCAAACACCGGGGAGCTGTTTTTT
D gene: -; J gene: TRBJ1-2; V gene: TRBV7-9; clone size: -; CDR3 protein: CASSPEGDYGYTF; CDR3 DNA: TGTGCCAGCAGCCCTGAGGGGGACTATGGCTACACCTTC